This T cell receptor beta chain comes out of a study of shared clonotypes between healthy human individuals. Study background: Donor ages ranged 18 to 49 years: a couple of women, a few men. CD4 naive and memory got three plates each, CD8 naive two, CD8 memory one. Broader study findings: Compared with memory subsets, naive subsets generally had larger estimated richness.

TCRdb's table, derived via immunoSEQ multiplex PCR, lists solely in-frame clones and lacks some. The table lists some 2.1 million clones, 95% of them singletons, with 0.1% to 0.15% in the top ten. Researchers partitioned CD4+ cells into CD45RA+ naive and CD45RA-negative memory subsets. The J segment lost 1 base and the V segment lost 4 bases, leaving 6 bases of the junction unmatched. Per the germline V gene, CDR1 is MGHRA and CDR2 is YSYEKL. The CDR3 has 16 residues. As for this clone: As yet, its antigen is unknown.

V gene TRBV4-1 combines with J gene TRBJ2-1; 8 nucleotides agree with TRBD2. This TCR came from a young man in good health. Sequencing was carried out using naive CD4+ T cells sorted from blood. Subset specified: CD45RA+ positively selected. The CDR3 region has the DNA TGCGCCAGCAGCCCCTTGGAGCGGGGGTCCTACAATGAGCAGTTCTTC. Translation: CASSPLERGSYNEQFF.